Sequencing of this T cell receptor (beta chain) was carried out in a study of blood T cell repertoires in COVID-19. About the research overall: Sites in the United States, Italy and Spain provided acute and convalescent COVID-19 samples. T cells, B-cell-depleted T cells, or PBMCs supplied cDNA or gDNA.

In the authors' workflow: The assay estimated nucleated cells by amplifying reference gene primers. The table came from immunoSEQ multiplex PCR; TCRdb's copy has only in-frame clones and leaves some out. The DNA gave D and trimming, while V, J and clone size come from that table. There are under 300,000 clones in the sample; 75% to 90% occur only once, and 2% to 2.5% lies in the top ten. CDR1 GTSNPN and CDR2 SVGIG come from the germline V gene (reference sequence). The CDR3 loop spans 15 amino acids. V shed 3 bases and J shed 4 bases, with 18 bases lying between them. The rearrangement links TRBV30 to TRBJ1-2; TRBD1 is a possible D gene (6 bases). Input material: peripheral blood. This sequence originates from a man aged 45-60 years with acute or convalescent COVID-19. CDR3 in amino acids: CAWSRWGGHIYGYTF. For the CDR3, the DNA is TGTGCCTGGAGCCGGTGGGGGGGCCATATCTATGGCTACACCTTC.